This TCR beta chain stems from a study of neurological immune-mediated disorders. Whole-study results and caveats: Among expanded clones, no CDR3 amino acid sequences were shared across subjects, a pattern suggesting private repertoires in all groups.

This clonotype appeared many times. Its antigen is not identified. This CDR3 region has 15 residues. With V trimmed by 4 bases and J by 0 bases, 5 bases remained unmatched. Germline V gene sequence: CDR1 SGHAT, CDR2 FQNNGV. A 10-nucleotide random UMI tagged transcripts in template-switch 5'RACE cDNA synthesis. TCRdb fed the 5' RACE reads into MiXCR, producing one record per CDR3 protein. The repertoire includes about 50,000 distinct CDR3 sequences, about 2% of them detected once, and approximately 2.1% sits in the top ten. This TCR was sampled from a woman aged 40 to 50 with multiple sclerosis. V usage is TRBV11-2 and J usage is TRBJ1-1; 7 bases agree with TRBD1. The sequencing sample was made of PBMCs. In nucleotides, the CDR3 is TGTGCCAGCAGCTCACGGACAGGCTTGAACACTGAAGCTTTCTTT. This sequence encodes CASSSRTGLNTEAFF.